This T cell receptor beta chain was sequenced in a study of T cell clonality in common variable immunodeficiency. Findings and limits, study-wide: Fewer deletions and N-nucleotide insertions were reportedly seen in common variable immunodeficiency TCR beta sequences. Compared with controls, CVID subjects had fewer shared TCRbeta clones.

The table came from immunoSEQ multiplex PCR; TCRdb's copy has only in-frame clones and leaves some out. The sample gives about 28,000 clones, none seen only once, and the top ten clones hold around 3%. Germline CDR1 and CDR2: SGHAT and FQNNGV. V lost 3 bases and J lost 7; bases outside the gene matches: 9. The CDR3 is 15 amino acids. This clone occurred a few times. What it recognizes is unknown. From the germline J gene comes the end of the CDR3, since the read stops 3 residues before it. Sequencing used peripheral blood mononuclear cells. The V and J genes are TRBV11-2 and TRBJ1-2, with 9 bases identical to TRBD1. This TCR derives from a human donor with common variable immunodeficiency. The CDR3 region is CASSFAGTGLFGYTF. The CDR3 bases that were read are TGTGCCAGCAGCTTCGCCGGGACAGGGTTGTTTGGC.